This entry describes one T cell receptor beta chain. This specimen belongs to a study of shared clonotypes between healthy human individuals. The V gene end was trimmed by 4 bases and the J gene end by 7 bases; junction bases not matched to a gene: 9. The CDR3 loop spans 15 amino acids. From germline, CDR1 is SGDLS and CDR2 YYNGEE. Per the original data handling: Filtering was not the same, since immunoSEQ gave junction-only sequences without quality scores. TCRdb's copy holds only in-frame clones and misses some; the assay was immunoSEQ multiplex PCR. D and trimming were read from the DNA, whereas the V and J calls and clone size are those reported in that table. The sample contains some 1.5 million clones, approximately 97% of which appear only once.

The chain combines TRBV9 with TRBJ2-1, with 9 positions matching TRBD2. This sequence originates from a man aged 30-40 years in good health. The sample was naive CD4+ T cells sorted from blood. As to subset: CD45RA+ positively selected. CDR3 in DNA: TGTGCCAGCAGCCCCGGGACTAGCTACGGGAATGAGCAGTTCTTC. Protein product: CASSPGTSYGNEQFF. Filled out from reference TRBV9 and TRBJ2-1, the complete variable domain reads DSGVTQTPKHLITATGQRVTLRCSPRSGDLSVYWYQQSLDQGLQFLIQYYNGEERAKGNILERFSAQQFPDLHSELNLSSLELGDSALYFCASSPGTSYGNEQFFGPGTRLTVL.